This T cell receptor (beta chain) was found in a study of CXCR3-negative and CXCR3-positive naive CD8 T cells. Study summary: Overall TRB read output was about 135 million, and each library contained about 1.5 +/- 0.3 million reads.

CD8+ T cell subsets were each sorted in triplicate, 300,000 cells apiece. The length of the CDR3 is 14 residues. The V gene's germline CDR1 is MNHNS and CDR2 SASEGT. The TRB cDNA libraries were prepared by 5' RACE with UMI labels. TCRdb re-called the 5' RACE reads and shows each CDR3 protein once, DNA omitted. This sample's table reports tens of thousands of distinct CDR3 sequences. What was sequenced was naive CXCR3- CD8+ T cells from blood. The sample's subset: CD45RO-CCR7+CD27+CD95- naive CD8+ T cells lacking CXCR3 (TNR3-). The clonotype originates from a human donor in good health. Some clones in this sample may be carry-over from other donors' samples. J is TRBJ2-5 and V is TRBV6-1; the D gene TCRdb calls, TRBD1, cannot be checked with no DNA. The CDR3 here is CASSENRAEETQYF.